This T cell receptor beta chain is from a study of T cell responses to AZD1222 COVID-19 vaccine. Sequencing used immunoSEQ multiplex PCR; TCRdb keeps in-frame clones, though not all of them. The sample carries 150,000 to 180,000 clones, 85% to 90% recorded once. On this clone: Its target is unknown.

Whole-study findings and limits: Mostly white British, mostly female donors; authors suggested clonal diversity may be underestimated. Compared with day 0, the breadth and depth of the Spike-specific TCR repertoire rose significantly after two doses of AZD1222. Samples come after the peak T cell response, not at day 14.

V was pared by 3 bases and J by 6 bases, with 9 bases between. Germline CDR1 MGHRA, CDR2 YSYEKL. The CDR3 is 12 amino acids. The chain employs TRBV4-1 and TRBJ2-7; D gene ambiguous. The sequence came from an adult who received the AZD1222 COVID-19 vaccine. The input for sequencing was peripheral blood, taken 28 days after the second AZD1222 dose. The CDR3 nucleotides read TGCGCCAGCAGCCAGGTCAACTCCGAGCAGTACTTC. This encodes CASSQVNSEQYF.